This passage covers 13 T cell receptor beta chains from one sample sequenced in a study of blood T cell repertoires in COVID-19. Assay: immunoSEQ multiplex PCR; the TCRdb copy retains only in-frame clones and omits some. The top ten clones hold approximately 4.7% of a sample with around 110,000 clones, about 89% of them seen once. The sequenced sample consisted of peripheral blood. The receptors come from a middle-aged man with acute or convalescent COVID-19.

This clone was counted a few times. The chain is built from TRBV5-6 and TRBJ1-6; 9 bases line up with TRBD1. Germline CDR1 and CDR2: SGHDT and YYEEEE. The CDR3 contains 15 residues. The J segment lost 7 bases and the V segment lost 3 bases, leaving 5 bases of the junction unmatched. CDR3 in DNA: TGTGCCAGCAGCTGGGGACAGGGCTTGAATTCACCCCTCCACTTT. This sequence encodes CASSWGQGLNSPLHF.

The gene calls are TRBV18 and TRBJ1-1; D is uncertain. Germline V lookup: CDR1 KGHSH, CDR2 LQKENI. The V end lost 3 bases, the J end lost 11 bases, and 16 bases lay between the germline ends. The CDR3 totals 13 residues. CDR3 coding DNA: TGTGCCAGCTCACCCCTGGAGCGTAGTGGCGCTTTCTTT. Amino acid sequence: CASSPLERSGAFF.

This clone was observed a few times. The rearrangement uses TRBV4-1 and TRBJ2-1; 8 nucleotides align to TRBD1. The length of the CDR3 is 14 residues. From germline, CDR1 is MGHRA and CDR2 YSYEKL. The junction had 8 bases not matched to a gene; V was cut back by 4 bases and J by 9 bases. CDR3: CASSPWQGAGEQFF. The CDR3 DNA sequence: TGCGCCAGCAGCCCATGGCAGGGGGCCGGTGAGCAGTTCTTC.

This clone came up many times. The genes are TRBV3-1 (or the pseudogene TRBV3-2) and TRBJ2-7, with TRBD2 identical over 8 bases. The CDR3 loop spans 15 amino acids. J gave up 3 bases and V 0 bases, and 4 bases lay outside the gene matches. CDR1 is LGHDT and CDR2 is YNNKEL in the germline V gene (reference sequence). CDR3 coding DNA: TGTGCCAGCAGCCAAGATTCTAGCGGGTTCTACGAGCAGTACTTC. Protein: CASSQDSSGFYEQYF.

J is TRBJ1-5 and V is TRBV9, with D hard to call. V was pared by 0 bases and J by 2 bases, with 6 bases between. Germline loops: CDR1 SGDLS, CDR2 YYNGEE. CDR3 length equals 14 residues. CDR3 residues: CASSVGSGNQPQHF. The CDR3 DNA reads TGTGCCAGCAGCGTAGGTAGTGGCAATCAGCCCCAGCATTTT.

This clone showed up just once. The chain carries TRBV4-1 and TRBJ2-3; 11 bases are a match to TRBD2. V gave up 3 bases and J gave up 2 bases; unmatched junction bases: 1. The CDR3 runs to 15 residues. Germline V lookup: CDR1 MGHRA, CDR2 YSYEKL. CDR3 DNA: TGCGCCAGCAGCCAGGGACTAGCGGACACAGATACGCAGTATTTT. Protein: CASSQGLADTDTQYF.

CDR3 loop: CASSQARNSEAFF. CDR3 nucleotide sequence: TGTGCCAGCAGCCAAGCACGTAACTCTGAAGCTTTCTTT. The J gene is TRBJ1-1, the V gene TRBV3-1 (or the pseudogene TRBV3-2); D is uncertain. Germline V gene lookup returns CDR1 LGHDT and CDR2 YNNKEL (reference sequence). The V end lost 1 base, the J end lost 6 bases, and 9 bases lay between the germline ends. The CDR3 loop spans 13 amino acids.

CDR3 in DNA: TGTGCCAGCAGCACACAGACCCCGAACACTGAAGCTTTCTTT. As protein: CASSTQTPNTEAFF. The chain has TRBV6-2 or TRBV6-3 and TRBJ1-1, with D unclear. V lost 6 bases, J lost 1 base, and 12 bases lay in between. The CDR3 contains 14 residues. Germline values: CDR1 MNHEY, CDR2 SVGEGT.

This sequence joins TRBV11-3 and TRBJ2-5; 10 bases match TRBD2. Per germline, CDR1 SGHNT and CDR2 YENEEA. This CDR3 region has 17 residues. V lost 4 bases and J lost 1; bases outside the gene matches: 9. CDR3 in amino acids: CASSYRAGGQSQETQYF. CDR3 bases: TGTGCCAGCAGCTATAGAGCGGGAGGGCAGTCCCAAGAGACCCAGTACTTC. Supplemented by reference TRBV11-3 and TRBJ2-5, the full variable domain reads EAGVVQSPRYKIIEKKQPVAFWCNPISGHNTLYWYLQNLGQGPELLIRYENEEAVDDSQLPKDRFSAERLKGVDSTLKIQPAELGDSAVYLCASSYRAGGQSQETQYFGPGTRLLVL.

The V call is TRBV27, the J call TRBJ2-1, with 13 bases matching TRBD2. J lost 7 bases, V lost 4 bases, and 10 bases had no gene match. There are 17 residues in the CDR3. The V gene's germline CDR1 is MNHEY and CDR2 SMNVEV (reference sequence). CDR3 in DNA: TGTGCCAGCAGTTCCCCGGGACTAGCGGGAAAGGTGAATGAGCAGTTCTTC. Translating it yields CASSSPGLAGKVNEQFF.

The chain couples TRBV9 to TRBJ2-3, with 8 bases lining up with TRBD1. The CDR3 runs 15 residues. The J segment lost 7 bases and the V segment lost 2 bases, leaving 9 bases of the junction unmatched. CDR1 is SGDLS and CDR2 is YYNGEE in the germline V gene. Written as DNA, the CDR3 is TGTGCCAGCAGCGTCGGGACAGGTGGATCTAATACGCAGTATTTT. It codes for CASSVGTGGSNTQYF. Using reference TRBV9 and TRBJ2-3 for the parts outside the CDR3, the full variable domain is DSGVTQTPKHLITATGQRVTLRCSPRSGDLSVYWYQQSLDQGLQFLIQYYNGEERAKGNILERFSAQQFPDLHSELNLSSLELGDSALYFCASSVGTGGSNTQYFGPGTRLTVL.

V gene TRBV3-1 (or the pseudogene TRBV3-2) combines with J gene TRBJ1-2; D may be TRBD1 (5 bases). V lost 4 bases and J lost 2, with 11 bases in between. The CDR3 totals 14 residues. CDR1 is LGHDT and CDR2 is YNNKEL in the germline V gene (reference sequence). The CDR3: CASSPSGANYGYTF. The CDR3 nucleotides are TGTGCCAGCAGCCCCAGCGGGGCAAACTATGGCTACACCTTC.

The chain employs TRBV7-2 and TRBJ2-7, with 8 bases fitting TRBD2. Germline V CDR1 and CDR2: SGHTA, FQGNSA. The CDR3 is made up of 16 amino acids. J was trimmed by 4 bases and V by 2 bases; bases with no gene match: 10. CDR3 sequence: CASSLPGASGRYEQYF. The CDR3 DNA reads TGTGCCAGCAGCTTACCCGGGGCTAGCGGGCGGTACGAGCAGTACTTC.